The present TCR beta chain was sequenced within a study of cytomegalovirus exposure and HLA in healthy donors. Study-wide findings and caveats: V- and J-gene trimming of TCR beta was linked (in a later analysis) to a missense DCLRE1C variant. Reported results showed that the classifier diagnosed cytomegalovirus status with high specificity and sensitivity.

Primers: 60 Vbeta forward and 13 Jbeta reverse. The method was immunoSEQ multiplex PCR; TCRdb's version includes in-frame clones alone and lacks a portion of them. The sample gives approximately 190,000 clones, roughly 76% of which show up once; more than 6% is in the top ten. This clone has just one count. Its target is unknown. The ends were cut back, 8 bases at V and 3 bases at J, with 17 bases in the middle. The CDR3 spans 14 residues. Germline values: CDR1 SGHAT, CDR2 FQNNGV. The sequence derives from a man aged 40-49 years in good health and CMV-seropositive. This sequence joins TRBV11-2 and TRBJ2-7; D is unresolved. Specimen: PBMCs. In DNA, the CDR3 is TGTGCCAGCCAAAGCCGTAGAAGTAACTACGAGCAGTACTTC. Residues: CASQSRRSNYEQYF.